The 2 T cell receptor beta chains listed next were all sequenced from one sample in a study of T-cell reconstitution after alpha-beta-depleted transplantation in children (dated by TCRdb to 2016 to 2017). The sample's treatment or condition, from its label and the paper: allogeneic hematopoietic cell transplantation with graft depleted of TCRalphabeta T cells and CD19 B cells. Libraries were built with PCR. The sequencer was an Illumina HiSeq 2500. Molecular barcoding was employed in the preparation of TCR libraries, with unique molecular identifiers being used to normalize TCRbeta repertoire quantification. TCRdb trimmed public reads at Q25 via fastp, called clones via MiXCR and kept in-frame beta chains. When rows share a CDR3 protein, they turn into one entry using the most common DNA and genes. The sample yields just over 950,000 distinct CDR3 sequences; around 30% were counted once. The top ten clones comprise roughly 27% of the sample.

The sequencing here drew on PBMCs, mostly from graft donor cells, taken 360 days after TCRalphabeta/CD19-depleted stem cell transplant. The receptors here all came from a boy less than two years old who had a stem cell transplant for SCID, so the T cells may come from the graft donor.

This clonotype was counted between two and nine times. This chain connects TRBV12-3 or TRBV12-4 to TRBJ1-1; no definite D call. V was pared by 7 bases and J by 4 bases, with 19 bases between. CDR3 length: 15 amino acids. The chain's CDR3 is CASIISRVRSTEAFF. The CDR3 DNA reads TGTGCCAGCATTATAAGCCGAGTTCGAAGCACTGAAGCTTTCTTT.

This clonotype was recorded many times. J is TRBJ2-2 and V is TRBV11-2; 9 bases fit TRBD1. The CDR3 spans 16 residues. Trimming took 2 bases from V and 7 from J; bases not matched to a gene: 8. Germline V gene lookup returns CDR1 SGHAT and CDR2 FQNNGV. The CDR3 DNA sequence: TGTGCCAGCAGCTTAAGAGGGGACAGGGTGATCGGGGAGCTGTTTTTT. It codes for CASSLRGDRVIGELFF.